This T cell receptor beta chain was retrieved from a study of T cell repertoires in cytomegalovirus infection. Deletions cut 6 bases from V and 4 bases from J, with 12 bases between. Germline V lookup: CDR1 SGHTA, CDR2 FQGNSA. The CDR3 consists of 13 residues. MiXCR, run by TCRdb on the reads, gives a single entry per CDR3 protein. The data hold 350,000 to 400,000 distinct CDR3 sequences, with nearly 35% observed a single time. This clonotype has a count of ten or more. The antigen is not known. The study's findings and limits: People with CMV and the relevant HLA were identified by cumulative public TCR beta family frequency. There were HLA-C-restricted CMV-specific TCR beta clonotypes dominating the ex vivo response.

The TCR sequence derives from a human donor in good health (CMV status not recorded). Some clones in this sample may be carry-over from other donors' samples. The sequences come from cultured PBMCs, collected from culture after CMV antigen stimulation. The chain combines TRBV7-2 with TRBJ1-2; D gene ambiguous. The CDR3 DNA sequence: TGTGCCAGCAGATCTAACATTCCCTATGGCTACACCTTC. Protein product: CASRSNIPYGYTF.